This TCR beta chain was found in a study of OX40 agonist ivuxolimab in advanced cancers. This CDR3 has 14 residues. Germline V gene data show CDR1 as SGHTA and CDR2 as FQGTGA. V was clipped by 5 bases and J by 6 bases; unmatched bases: 4. Findings and caveats of the study: At 0.1 to 3.0 mg/kg and by week 6, CD4+ and CD8+ T cells in the blood had expanded clonally.

Method: immunoSEQ multiplex PCR; TCRdb's copy keeps in-frame clones and lacks some. The repertoire holds roughly 75,000 clones, with approximately 86% as singletons. Worth noting for this clone: Its specificity is unknown.

Blood specimens came from baseline, cycle 4 day 1, and cycle 7 day 1. This clonotype was obtained from an adult with an advanced solid tumor such as melanoma, head and neck, liver or kidney cancer. The sequencing here drew on CD4+ or CD8+ T cells sorted from blood, taken in a trial of the OX40 agonist ivuxolimab. The chain recombines TRBV7-3 with TRBJ2-1; TRBD2 matches 10 bases. CDR3: CASSPSGSANEQFF. The CDR3 nucleotides read TGTGCCAGCAGCCCTAGCGGGAGTGCCAATGAGCAGTTCTTC.